Below are 14 T cell receptor beta chains sequenced from a single sample in a study of blood T cell repertoires in COVID-19. Produced via immunoSEQ multiplex PCR; TCRdb's table is partial and in-frame only. The top ten clones hold 8% to 11% of a sample with about 210,000 clones, about 85% of them seen once. Sequenced input: peripheral blood. All receptors derive from an elderly woman with COVID-19, enrolled during active disease.

This clone appeared a few times. J is TRBJ1-1 and V is TRBV6-5, with no clear D. V dropped 6 bases and J dropped 5 bases, with 10 bases sitting between them. Germline loops: CDR1 MNHEY, CDR2 SVGAGI. The CDR3 is 12 residues long. The CDR3 DNA is TGTGCCAGCAGATCGACGGGGACTGAAGCTTTCTTT. Translation: CASRSTGTEAFF.

The chain combines TRBV14 with TRBJ2-1; TRBD1 matches at 11 bases. CDR1 is SGHDN, CDR2 FVKESK, per germline. The CDR3 runs to 15 residues. V lost 4 bases and J lost 6; bases outside the gene matches: 5. CDR3 nucleotide sequence: TGTGCCAGCAGCCTGGACAGGGGGCGCATCAATGAGCAGTTCTTC. It translates to CASSLDRGRINEQFF.

The chain uses TRBV7-2 and TRBJ1-1, with D possibly matching TRBD1 (5 bases). Germline V gene data show CDR1 as SGHTA and CDR2 as FQGNSA. This CDR3 is 16 amino acids long. The V end lost 1 base, the J end lost 2 bases, and 14 bases lay between the germline ends. Written as DNA, the CDR3 is TGTGCCAGCAGCTTAGGGCCCGCAGGGATTAACACTGAAGCTTTCTTT. Its protein product is CASSLGPAGINTEAFF.

This sequence joins TRBV30 and TRBJ1-1; a weak D match, TRBD1 (6 bases). The CDR3 is 12 amino acids. The V gene lost 3 bases and the J gene lost 11 bases, with 16 bases spanning the gap. Germline assignment: CDR1 GTSNPN and CDR2 SVGIG (reference sequence). CDR3: CAWSQGGADAFF. Written as DNA, the CDR3 is TGTGCCTGGAGCCAAGGGGGGGCGGACGCTTTCTTT.

The chain couples TRBV28 to TRBJ1-2; possibly TRBD1 for D (6 bases). From germline, CDR1 is MDHEN and CDR2 SYDVKM. The V end lost 7 bases, the J end lost 2 bases, and 14 bases lay between the germline ends. This CDR3 spans 14 amino acids. The CDR3 sequence: CASTRGGGNYGYTF. The CDR3 DNA sequence: TGTGCCAGCACTCGGGGCGGGGGCAACTATGGCTACACCTTC.

This clone occurred once. The chain combines TRBV2 with TRBJ1-2; 12 bases align to TRBD1. The CDR3 consists of 16 residues. Looked up from germline, CDR1 is SNHLY and CDR2 is FYNNEI. Unmatched junction bases numbered 11, after V lost 5 bases and J lost 7 bases. CDR3 in amino acids: CASSSPGQGALGGYTF. For the CDR3, the DNA is TGTGCCAGCAGTTCCCCGGGACAGGGGGCTCTGGGTGGCTACACCTTC.

CDR3 in DNA: TGTGCCAGCAGTTTTGGGGGGTCTCAAGAGACCCAGTACTTC. This gives the protein CASSFGGSQETQYF. The chain recombines TRBV28 with TRBJ2-5, with D possibly matching TRBD2 (6 bases). V lost 3 bases to trimming and J lost 2 bases, with 10 bases between them. Germline V lookup: CDR1 MDHEN, CDR2 SYDVKM. The CDR3 has 14 residues.

The CDR3 here is CASSLYGQGATNEKLFF. In DNA form, the CDR3 reads TGTGCCAGCAGTTTATACGGGCAGGGGGCAACTAATGAAAAACTGTTTTTT. The chain employs TRBV28 and TRBJ1-4; 7 nucleotides align to TRBD1. CDR1 is MDHEN, CDR2 SYDVKM, per germline. Trimming at V came to 1 base and at J to 0 bases, leaving 5 bases not matched to a gene. The CDR3 runs 17 residues.

This chain joins TRBV21-1 and TRBJ2-7; the table calls TRBD1, which could not be checked here. TRBV21-1 is given as a pseudogene. The CDR3 length is 16 residues. Here the CDR3 reads CASSRAPGQATYEQYF. CDR3 in DNA: TGTGCCAGCAGTAGGGCCCCGGGACAGGCAACTTACGAGCAGTACTTC.

This sequence joins TRBV3-1 (or the pseudogene TRBV3-2) and TRBJ1-2; TRBD1 matches at 7 bases. Germline trimming cut 4 bases from V and 4 bases from J; bases unmatched to any gene: 3. CDR3 size: 13 residues. From germline, CDR1 is LGHDT and CDR2 YNNKEL (reference sequence). The CDR3: CASSPGGFYGYTF. The CDR3 DNA reads TGTGCCAGCAGCCCAGGGGGTTTCTATGGCTACACCTTC.

The gene calls are TRBV3-1 (or the pseudogene TRBV3-2) and TRBJ2-5; tentatively, D is TRBD2 (5 bases). Trimming pared 4 bases from V and 5 bases from J, leaving 20 bases between. The CDR3 runs 16 residues. The germline gives CDR1 LGHDT, CDR2 YNNKEL (reference sequence). CDR3 in DNA: TGTGCCAGCAGCCGAAACTCCCTTCCCGGGGAGGAGACCCAGTACTTC. This translates into CASSRNSLPGEETQYF.

This sequence joins TRBV4-1 and TRBJ1-5, with 7 nucleotides matching TRBD1. There are 16 residues in the CDR3. Trimming cost V 0 bases and J 2 bases; bases outside gene matches: 4. Germline assignment: CDR1 MGHRA and CDR2 YSYEKL. CDR3 region: CASSQDTGVGNQPQHF. For the CDR3, the DNA is TGCGCCAGCAGCCAAGATACAGGGGTGGGCAATCAGCCCCAGCATTTT.

This chain joins TRBV10-3 and TRBJ2-3; 12 bases match TRBD2. The V gene's germline CDR1 is ENHRY and CDR2 SYGVKD. The CDR3 has 16 amino acids. The junction had 12 bases not matched to a gene; V was cut back by 10 bases and J by 4 bases. The DNA for the CDR3 is TGTGCCACTTCTAGCGGGGGGGCCAATCCCGCAGATACGCAGTATTTT. It specifies CATSSGGANPADTQYF.

V usage is TRBV9 and J usage is TRBJ2-5, with TRBD2 identical over 8 bases. Trimming cost V 0 bases and J 0 bases; bases outside gene matches: 4. CDR3 length: 16 amino acids. From germline, CDR1 is SGDLS and CDR2 YYNGEE. CDR3 coding DNA: TGTGCCAGCAGCGTAGGGTTAGCGGGGAACCAAGAGACCCAGTACTTC. Its protein product is CASSVGLAGNQETQYF.